One sample yielded the 5 T cell receptor beta chains listed below, sequenced in a study of neoadjuvant anti-PD-1 for oral cavity cancer. This table comes from immunoSEQ multiplex PCR, and its TCRdb copy is limited to in-frame clones, with some not included. The sample gives 55,000 to 80,000 clones, around 80% of which show up once; nearly 3.5% is in the top ten. This material consisted of PBMCs, taken before nivolumab (anti-PD-1) treatment. All receptors derive from a person aged 40 to 85 with oral cavity squamous cell carcinoma.

The V call is TRBV9, the J call TRBJ2-1; D not resolved. The V end was cut by 4 bases, the J end by 3 bases, with 14 bases between. The germline V gene has CDR1 SGDLS and CDR2 YYNGEE. This CDR3 region has 15 residues. Here the CDR3 DNA reads TGTGCCAGCAGCCCCCGTAGTGTTCGCTACAATGAGCAGTTCTTC. It encodes CASSPRSVRYNEQFF. The full variable domain, rest sourced from reference TRBV9 and TRBJ2-1, is DSGVTQTPKHLITATGQRVTLRCSPRSGDLSVYWYQQSLDQGLQFLIQYYNGEERAKGNILERFSAQQFPDLHSELNLSSLELGDSALYFCASSPRSVRYNEQFFGPGTRLTVL.

The chain employs TRBV5-4 and TRBJ2-3, with TRBD2 as a possible D gene (6 bases). V was cut by 4 bases and J by 2 bases, with 17 bases left in between. The CDR3 contains 16 residues. The V gene's germline CDR1 is SGHNT and CDR2 YYREEE (reference sequence). CDR3 protein: CASSQRLEGATDTQYF. The CDR3 DNA reads as TGTGCCAGCAGCCAAAGGTTGGAGGGAGCCACAGATACGCAGTATTTT.

The rearrangement uses TRBV9 and TRBJ1-2; D not certain. Germline loops: CDR1 SGDLS, CDR2 YYNGEE. The CDR3 extends over 18 amino acids. Between the trimmed V and J ends, which lost 3 bases and 0 bases, there was a span of 21 bases. The CDR3 spells CASSAHITRTVSNYGYTF. Written as DNA, the CDR3 is TGTGCCAGCAGCGCCCACATCACCCGGACGGTCTCTAACTATGGCTACACCTTC.

The chain links TRBV7-2 to TRBJ1-2, with a possible D match to TRBD1 (5 bases). The CDR3 length is 16 residues. The V and J ends lost 5 bases and 3 bases respectively, with 19 bases between them. The V gene's germline CDR1 is SGHTA and CDR2 FQGNSA. The CDR3 is CASSVPGGGYYYGYTF. The DNA of the CDR3 is TGTGCCAGCAGCGTCCCCGGGGGAGGGTATTACTATGGCTACACCTTC.

The V and J genes are TRBV4-1 and TRBJ1-6; 7 bases match TRBD1. The CDR3 extends over 15 amino acids. The germline V gene has CDR1 MGHRA and CDR2 YSYEKL. V shed 6 bases, J shed 7 bases, and the junction held 9 bases outside the gene matches. The CDR3 loop reads CASRKQGLGNSPLHF. The CDR3 DNA is TGCGCCAGCAGAAAACAGGGGCTGGGAAATTCACCCCTCCACTTT.